The text below deals with one T cell receptor beta chain. The table lists this clone with a count of one. Its antigen has not been determined. No base-level quality is on record; no much larger clone is a single base apart. Preparation of the library involved the immunoSEQ multiplex PCR assay. Per the source publication's procedure: A statistical classification framework was built for diagnosing cytomegalovirus status from the catalog of TCR beta chain sequences. Drawn from immuneACCESS, this table holds only the in-frame rearrangements with V and J called that TCRdb kept. Clones are partly lost; checked studies trace under half to an unresolved V gene and leave the rest unexplained. That table is the source of V, J and clone size, and D and trimming were worked out from the DNA. Across this sample there are 90,000 to 130,000 clones, with more than 70% seen only once. The ten most abundant clones make up about 2% of the sample.

The record originates from a study of cytomegalovirus exposure and HLA in healthy donors (dated 2017 in TCRdb). In terms of the full investigation: According to a later analysis, one platform produced both the 110 or so validation repertoires and the approximately 600 repertoires of the first cohort. The study aimed to test whether signatures of past pathogen exposure could be identified by cataloging public T cell receptors. Along with the approximately 650-subject first cohort, a separate validation cohort of over 90 different subjects was used. To predict cytomegalovirus infection status, the study combined high-throughput TCR immunosequencing, statistical association of individual TCRs with disease status, and machine learning.

The CDR3, from cysteine to phenylalanine, totals 15 residues. The retained sequence is limited to the CDR3, 45 bases, with the frame set at the first base. From V the trimming removes 4 bases and from J it removes 0 bases, while the gene matches leave 4 bases of the junction unaccounted for. The germline V gene encodes CDR1 MDHEN and CDR2 SYDVKM. The donors belonged to the validation cohort of about 120 subjects, which was separate from the roughly 700-subject first cohort. Results and caveats for the whole study, not just this receptor: The authors suggested that the approach could potentially be extended to other disease states and immunological phenotypes. The study listed 164 TCR beta chains as associated with cytomegalovirus. Most TCR sequences were seen in very few donors, while some public TCRs were found in many individuals. In vitro tests confirmed that three of the cytomegalovirus-associated TCR beta chains recognize cytomegalovirus antigens. A later analysis had no HLA typing for the validation cohort, so co-occurrence there was scored across all 130 or so repertoires. Cytomegalovirus status was reported to be diagnosed by the classifier with high specificity and sensitivity in both the original and validation cohorts. Of the cluster scores, approximately 95% were above 0 in a later analysis, which found that TCRs clustered in the first cohort also tended to co-occur in the 120 validation repertoires.

The sequence joins TRBV28 to TRBJ2-3; 7 junctional bases match TRBD1. The sequence derives from a woman younger than 30 in good health and CMV-seronegative. Source material: PBMCs. In nucleotides, the sequence is TGTGCCAGCAGTTCCCGGGACAGTAGCACAGATACGCAGTATTTT. Translation gives CASSSRDSSTDTQYF.